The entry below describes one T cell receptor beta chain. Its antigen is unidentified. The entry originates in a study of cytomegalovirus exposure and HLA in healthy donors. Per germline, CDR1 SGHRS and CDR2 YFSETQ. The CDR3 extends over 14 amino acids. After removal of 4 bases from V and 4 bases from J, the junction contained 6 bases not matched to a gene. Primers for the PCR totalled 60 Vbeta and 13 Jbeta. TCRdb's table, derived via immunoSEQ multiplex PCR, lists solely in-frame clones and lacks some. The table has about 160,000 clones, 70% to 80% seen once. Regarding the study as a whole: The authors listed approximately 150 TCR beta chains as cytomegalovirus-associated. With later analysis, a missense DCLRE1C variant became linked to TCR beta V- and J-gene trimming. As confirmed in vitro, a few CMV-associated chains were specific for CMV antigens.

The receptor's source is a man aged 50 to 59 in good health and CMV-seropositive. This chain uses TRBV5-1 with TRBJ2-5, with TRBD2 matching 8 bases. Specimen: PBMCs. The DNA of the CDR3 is TGCGCCAGCAGCACAGCGGGGGTCTTAGAGACCCAGTACTTC. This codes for CASSTAGVLETQYF. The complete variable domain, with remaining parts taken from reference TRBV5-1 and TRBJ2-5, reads KAGVTQTPRYLIKTRGQQVTLSCSPISGHRSVSWYQQTPGQGLQFLFEYFSETQRNKGNFPGRFSGRQFSNSRSEMNVSTLELGDSALYLCASSTAGVLETQYFGPGTRLLVL.